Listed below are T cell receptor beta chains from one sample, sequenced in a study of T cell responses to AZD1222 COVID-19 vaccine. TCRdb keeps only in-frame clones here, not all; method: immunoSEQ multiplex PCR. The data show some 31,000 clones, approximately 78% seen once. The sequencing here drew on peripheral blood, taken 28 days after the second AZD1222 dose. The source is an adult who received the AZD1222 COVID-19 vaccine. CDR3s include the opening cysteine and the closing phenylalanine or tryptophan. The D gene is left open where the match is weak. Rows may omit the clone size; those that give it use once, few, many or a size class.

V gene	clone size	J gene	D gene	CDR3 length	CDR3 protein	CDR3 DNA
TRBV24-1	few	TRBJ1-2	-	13	CATSDFVGDGYTF	TGTGCCACCAGTGATTTTGTAGGGGATGGCTACACCTTC
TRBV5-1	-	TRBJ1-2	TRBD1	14	CASSLGQGGYGYTF	TGCGCCAGCAGCTTGGGACAGGGGGGCTATGGCTACACCTTC
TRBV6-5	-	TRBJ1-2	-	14	CASSYSGGAQGYTF	TGTGCCAGCAGTTACTCGGGGGGGGCGCAAGGCTACACCTTC
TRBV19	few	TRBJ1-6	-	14	CASKGAGDNSPLHF	TGTGCCAGTAAAGGGGCAGGTGATAATTCACCCCTCCACTTT
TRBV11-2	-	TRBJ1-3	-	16	CASSLMRGMGGNTIYF	TGTGCCAGCAGCTTAATGCGGGGGATGGGAGGAAACACCATATATTTT
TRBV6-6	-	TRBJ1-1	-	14	CASRNPGPRTEAFF	TGTGCCAGCAGAAATCCGGGGCCAAGGACTGAAGCTTTCTTT
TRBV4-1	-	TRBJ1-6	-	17	CASSQGVQSSYNSPLHF	TGCGCCAGCAGCCAAGGTGTCCAGAGCTCCTATAATTCACCCCTCCACTTT
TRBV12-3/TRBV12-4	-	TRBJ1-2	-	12	CASSLGKYGYTF	TGTGCCAGCAGTTTAGGGAAGTATGGCTACACCTTC
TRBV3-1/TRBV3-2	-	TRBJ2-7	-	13	CASSLSAGPWQYF	TGTGCCAGCAGCCTCTCGGCGGGGCCATGGCAGTACTTC
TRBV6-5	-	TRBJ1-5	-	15	CASRARHNSNQPQHF	TGTGCCAGCAGAGCCCGACACAATAGCAATCAGCCCCAGCATTTT
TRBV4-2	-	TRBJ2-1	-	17	CASSQEGGSNPYNEQFF	TGTGCCAGCAGCCAAGAGGGCGGAAGCAACCCATACAATGAGCAGTTCTTC
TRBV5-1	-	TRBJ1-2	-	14	CASSARGTQTSYTF	TGCGCCAGCAGCGCCCGTGGGACACAGACGAGCTACACCTTC
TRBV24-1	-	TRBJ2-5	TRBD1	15	CATSDARTGQETQYF	TGTGCCACCAGTGATGCTCGGACAGGGCAAGAGACCCAGTACTTC
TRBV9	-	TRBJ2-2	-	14	CASSLIPDTGELFF	TGTGCCAGCAGCCTCATACCCGACACCGGGGAGCTGTTTTTT
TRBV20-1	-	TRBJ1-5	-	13	CSASEQSNQPQHF	TGCAGTGCTAGTGAGCAAAGCAATCAGCCCCAGCATTTT
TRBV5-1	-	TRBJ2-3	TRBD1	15	CASSLWTGSTDTQYF	TGCGCCAGCAGCTTGTGGACAGGGAGCACAGATACGCAGTATTTT
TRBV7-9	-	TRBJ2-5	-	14	CASSLGSLKETQYF	TGTGCCAGCAGCTTAGGGTCACTAAAAGAGACCCAGTACTTC
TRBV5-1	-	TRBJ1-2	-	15	CASSLNSGTWDGYTF	TGCGCCAGCAGCCTGAACTCCGGGACATGGGATGGCTACACCTTC
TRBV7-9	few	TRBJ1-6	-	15	CASSLQGRGDSPLHF	TGTGCCAGCAGCTTACAGGGCAGGGGTGATTCACCCCTCCACTTT
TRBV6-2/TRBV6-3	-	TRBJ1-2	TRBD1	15	CASSYSDRGNYGYTF	TGTGCCAGCAGTTACTCGGACAGGGGGAACTATGGCTACACCTTC
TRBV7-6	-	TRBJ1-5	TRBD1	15	CASSLVQGRNQPQHF	TGTGCCAGCAGCTTAGTACAGGGGAGAAATCAGCCCCAGCATTTT
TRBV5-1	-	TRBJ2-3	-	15	CASSLSSARPDTQYF	TGCGCCAGCAGCTTATCGTCGGCCAGACCAGATACGCAGTATTTT
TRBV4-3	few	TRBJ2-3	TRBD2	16	CASSQWTSGSIDTQYF	TGCGCCAGCAGCCAGTGGACTAGCGGGAGTATAGATACGCAGTATTTT
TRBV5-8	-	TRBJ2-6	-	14	CASLGISGANVLTF	TGTGCCAGCCTGGGGATTTCCGGGGCCAACGTCCTGACTTTC
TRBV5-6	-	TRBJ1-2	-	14	CASSLFQTNYGYTF	TGTGCCAGCAGCTTGTTTCAGACTAACTATGGCTACACCTTC
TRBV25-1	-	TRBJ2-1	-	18	CASSEIFTAGAAYNEQFF	TGTGCCAGCAGTGAAATTTTTACCGCAGGGGCAGCCTACAATGAGCAGTTCTTC
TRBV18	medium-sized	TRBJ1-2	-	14	CASSLSAQDPSNTF	TGTGCCAGCTCACTTTCGGCCCAAGATCCCTCTAACACCTTC
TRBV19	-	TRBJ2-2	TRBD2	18	CASTSGGAVGRGTGELFF	TGTGCCAGTACTAGCGGGGGGGCCGTGGGTCGCGGTACCGGGGAGCTGTTTTTT